What follows is one TCR beta chain and its context. The data belong to a study of T cell changes during pregnancy in multiple sclerosis. The method was immunoSEQ multiplex PCR; TCRdb's version includes in-frame clones alone and lacks a portion of them. The table has around 88,000 clones, under 95% seen once. This CDR3 has 13 residues. Germline V gene sequence: CDR1 SGHVS, CDR2 FNYEAQ. The V end lost 6 bases, the J end lost 6 bases, and 12 bases lay between the germline ends. The clonotype originates from a female donor in good health, enrolled as a control in a pregnancy study. V gene TRBV7-6 combines with J gene TRBJ1-5, with a weak D call TRBD1 (6 bases). Sequencing used peripheral blood, obtained after pregnancy. The CDR3 protein is CASSNRVGQPQHF. The CDR3 DNA reads as TGTGCCAGCAGTAACAGGGTGGGTCAGCCCCAGCATTTT.